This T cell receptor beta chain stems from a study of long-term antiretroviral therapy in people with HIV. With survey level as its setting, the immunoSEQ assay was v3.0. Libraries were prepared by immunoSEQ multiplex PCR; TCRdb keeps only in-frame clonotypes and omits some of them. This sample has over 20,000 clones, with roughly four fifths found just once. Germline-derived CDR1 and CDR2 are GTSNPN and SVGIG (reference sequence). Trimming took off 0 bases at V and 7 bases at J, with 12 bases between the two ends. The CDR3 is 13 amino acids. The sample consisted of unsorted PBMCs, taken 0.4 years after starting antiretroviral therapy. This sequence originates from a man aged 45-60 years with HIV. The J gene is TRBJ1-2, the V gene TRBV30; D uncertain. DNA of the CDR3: TGTGCCTGGAGTGTACTCACAAGCGCTGGCTACACCTTC. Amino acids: CAWSVLTSAGYTF.